A single sample gave rise to the 32 T cell receptor beta chains below, sequenced in a study of shared clonotypes between healthy human individuals. Sequenced by immunoSEQ multiplex PCR; TCRdb stores in-frame clones only, minus some. The data show around 1.4 million clones, just under 99% seen once. The specimen sequenced was naive CD4+ T cells sorted from blood. Subset here: CD45RA+ positively selected. These TCRs come from a man aged 25-40 years in good health.

This clone was seen only once. This sequence joins TRBV18 and TRBJ2-1, with D uncertain. This CDR3 is built from 16 residues. From germline, CDR1 is KGHSH and CDR2 LQKENI. The ends were cut back, 1 base at V and 2 bases at J, with 12 bases in the middle. CDR3 residues: CASSPLGRRTYNEQFF. The DNA for the CDR3 is TGTGCCAGCTCACCACTGGGTAGGCGTACCTACAATGAGCAGTTCTTC. The full variable domain, its missing parts supplied by reference TRBV18 and TRBJ2-1, is NAGVMQNPRHLVRRRGQEARLRCSPMKGHSHVYWYRQLPEEGLKFMVYLQKENIIDESGMPKERFSAEFPKEGPSILRIQQVVRGDSAAYFCASSPLGRRTYNEQFFGPGTRLTVL.

The chain links TRBV29-1 to TRBJ2-1, with 10 bases that match TRBD2. The CDR3 extends over 15 amino acids. Germline V CDR1 and CDR2: SQVTM, ANQGSEA. The ends lost 1 base at V and 7 bases at J; junction bases unmatched: 7. CDR3 residues: CSVEAAGLAENEQFF. DNA of the CDR3: TGCAGCGTTGAAGCAGCAGGACTAGCGGAAAATGAGCAGTTCTTC.

The chain combines TRBV14 with TRBJ2-1; D gene unclear. The CDR3 totals 13 residues. Trimming pared 1 base from V and 13 bases from J, leaving 14 bases between. CDR1 SGHDN and CDR2 FVKESK come from the germline V gene. CDR3: CASSQASATLQFF. CDR3 DNA: TGTGCCAGCAGCCAAGCCTCAGCCACCCTACAGTTCTTC.

The gene calls are TRBV18 and TRBJ2-7, with 12 bases lining up with TRBD1. CDR1 and CDR2 (germline): KGHSH, LQKENI. V lost 2 bases to trimming and J lost 4 bases; unmatched junction nucleotides: 12. The CDR3 spans 18 residues. CDR3: CASSPTPGGTGGLYEQYF. For the CDR3, the DNA is TGTGCCAGCTCACCAACCCCGGGAGGGACAGGGGGCTTGTACGAGCAGTACTTC.

The genes are TRBV28 and TRBJ1-2; 7 bases agree with TRBD1. The germline CDR1 and CDR2 sequences are MDHEN and SYDVKM. V lost 4 bases to trimming and J lost 8 bases; unmatched junction nucleotides: 4. CDR3 size: 12 residues. This CDR3 is CASSSTGEGYTF. DNA of the CDR3: TGTGCCAGCAGTTCAACAGGGGAAGGCTACACCTTC.

This rearrangement joins TRBV30 to TRBJ1-3, with a weak D call TRBD1 (5 bases). The CDR3 totals 14 residues. V lost 0 bases, J lost 0 bases, and 6 bases lay in between. The V gene's germline CDR1 is GTSNPN and CDR2 SVGIG (reference sequence). CDR3 region: CAWSVGASGNTIYF. In nucleotides, the CDR3 is TGTGCCTGGAGTGTAGGGGCCTCTGGAAACACCATATATTTT.

The chain is built from TRBV23-1 and TRBJ2-4; D may be TRBD1 (5 bases). TRBV23-1 is marked as an open reading frame, function uncertain. CDR3 length: 15 amino acids. The V and J ends lost 3 bases and 1 base respectively, with 10 bases between them. Written as DNA, the CDR3 is TGCGCCAGCAGTCAGATCAGGGCCGCCAAAAACATTCAGTACTTC. Protein sequence: CASSQIRAAKNIQYF.

This clone was counted a single time. The V gene is TRBV7-2, the J gene TRBJ2-7; a possible D gene is TRBD1 (5 bases). The CDR3 has 14 residues. V lost 5 bases and J lost 3, with 14 bases in between. Germline CDR1 is SGHTA and CDR2 is FQGNSA. The chain's CDR3 is CASSEQRQSYEQYF. In nucleotides, the CDR3 is TGTGCCAGCAGCGAACAAAGACAGAGCTACGAGCAGTACTTC.

The V call is TRBV5-1, the J call TRBJ1-4; 11 positions agree with TRBD1. Germline V gene sequence: CDR1 SGHRS, CDR2 YFSETQ. The J segment lost 8 bases and the V segment lost 0 bases, leaving 6 bases of the junction unmatched. This CDR3 comprises 16 residues. In nucleotides, the CDR3 is TGCGCCAGCAGCTTGGCGGGGACAGGGGGAGACGAAAAACTGTTTTTT. The encoded protein is CASSLAGTGGDEKLFF.

J is TRBJ2-1 and V is TRBV28, with 10 bases matching TRBD2. Germline trimming cut 5 bases from V and 5 bases from J; bases unmatched to any gene: 3. The CDR3 has 14 amino acids. Germline V gene sequence: CDR1 MDHEN, CDR2 SYDVKM. For the CDR3, the DNA is TGTGCCAGCAGTGTAGCGGGAGGCGACAATGAGCAGTTCTTC. This encodes CASSVAGGDNEQFF.

Remarks on this clone: This specimen includes other DNA sequences encoding the same CDR3. V is TRBV5-1 and J is TRBJ2-3, with 9 bases fitting TRBD1. The germline V gene encodes CDR1 SGHRS and CDR2 YFSETQ. The V and J ends lost 4 bases and 4 bases, in that order; junction bases with no gene match: 4. This CDR3 is built from 14 residues. The CDR3 is CASSTDRGADTQYF. CDR3 DNA: TGCGCCAGCAGCACTGACAGGGGGGCAGATACGCAGTATTTT.

The chain combines TRBV10-1 with TRBJ2-2, with no clear D. Trimming took off 7 bases at V and 2 bases at J, with 5 bases between the two ends. This CDR3 region has 12 residues. CDR1 is WNHNN, CDR2 SYGVQD, per germline (reference sequence). The CDR3 region is CASKGNTGELFF. For the CDR3, the DNA is TGCGCCAGCAAGGGAAACACCGGGGAGCTGTTTTTT.

The chain carries TRBV14 and TRBJ2-1, with D unclear. CDR1 and CDR2 from the germline V gene are SGHDN and FVKESK. The CDR3 sequence is 14 residues long. V lost 1 base and J lost 3, with 7 bases in between. CDR3 nucleotides: TGTGCCAGCAGCCAAGGGGTGTTCTACAATGAGCAGTTCTTC. Protein: CASSQGVFYNEQFF.

A word on this clone: At one end, the junction sequence differs from germline, possibly due to a read error. The chain couples TRBV7-7 to TRBJ2-1, with unresolved D. The CDR3 consists of 16 residues. Germline assignment: CDR1 SSHAT and CDR2 FNYEAQ (reference sequence). CDR3 residues: CASSPLGGVSYNEQFF. The CDR3, as DNA: TGTGCTAGCAGCCCCCTAGGCGGTGTATCCTACAATGAGCAGTTCTTC.

The J gene is TRBJ1-5, the V gene TRBV4-1; D is perhaps TRBD1 (6 bases). Germline values: CDR1 MGHRA, CDR2 YSYEKL. Trimming pared 4 bases from V and 5 bases from J, leaving 15 bases between. The CDR3 sequence is 15 residues long. As DNA, the CDR3 is TGCGCCAGCAGCCTCCACGGACAGTCGGATCAGCCCCAGCATTTT. This gives the protein CASSLHGQSDQPQHF.

Points on this clone: Different DNA sequences within this sample yield the same CDR3. The genes are TRBV7-9 and TRBJ2-1; D is perhaps TRBD1 (6 bases). The length of the CDR3 is 14 residues. Germline V lookup: CDR1 SEHNR, CDR2 FQNEAQ (reference sequence). V lost 5 bases and J 2 bases, leaving 10 bases between the germline ends. CDR3 residues: CASSPRTAYNEQFF. CDR3 in DNA: TGTGCCAGCAGCCCCCGGACAGCCTACAATGAGCAGTTCTTC.

The chain recombines TRBV12-5 with TRBJ2-3; the D call may be TRBD1 or TRBD2 (5 bases each). The CDR3 loop spans 17 amino acids. Looked up from germline, CDR1 is LGHNT and CDR2 is FRNRAP. Trimming pared 0 bases from V and 6 bases from J, leaving 19 bases between. The CDR3 sequence: CASGLVIRGVLRDTQYF. The CDR3, as DNA: TGTGCTAGTGGTTTGGTAATAAGAGGGGTTCTCCGGGATACGCAGTATTTT.

This rearrangement joins TRBV9 to TRBJ2-7, with D perhaps TRBD2 (6 bases). V was shortened by 7 bases and J by 7 bases, with 21 bases between the two germline ends. This CDR3 is 14 amino acids long. Germline assignment: CDR1 SGDLS and CDR2 YYNGEE. CDR3: CASSPGLESQEQYF. The CDR3 nucleotides read TGTGCCAGCTCTCCGGGACTCGAAAGCCAGGAGCAGTACTTC.

This chain joins TRBV7-2 and TRBJ1-2; maybe TRBD1 (6 bases). The germline V gene encodes CDR1 SGHTA and CDR2 FQGNSA. V lost 5 bases to trimming and J lost 4 bases, with 8 bases between them. CDR3 length equals 12 residues. The CDR3 loop is CASSQQGYGYTF. The CDR3 DNA reads as TGTGCCAGCAGCCAACAGGGCTATGGCTACACCTTC.

This chain links TRBV11-3 with TRBJ2-7; D ambiguous. Germline CDR1 reads SGHNT; CDR2 reads YENEEA. This CDR3 region has 14 residues. Trimming pared 1 base from V and 7 bases from J, leaving 14 bases between. The CDR3 sequence is CASSLAFGRPEQYF. The CDR3 nucleotides are TGTGCCAGCAGCTTAGCTTTTGGGCGACCTGAGCAGTACTTC.

V and J are TRBV10-3 and TRBJ2-2; the match to TRBD1 covers 9 bases. This CDR3 region has 14 residues. Germline V lookup: CDR1 ENHRY, CDR2 SYGVKD. The J segment lost 5 bases and the V segment lost 7 bases, leaving 5 bases of the junction unmatched. CDR3 bases: TGTGCCATCAAGAGGACAGGGGCTACCGGGGAGCTGTTTTTT. This gives the protein CAIKRTGATGELFF.

V and J are TRBV14 and TRBJ2-7, with a tentative D call TRBD1 (5 bases). Trimming cost V 3 bases and J 12 bases, with 15 bases left between them. Germline V gene lookup returns CDR1 SGHDN and CDR2 FVKESK. CDR3 size: 12 residues. The CDR3 reads CASSQLDSRRYF. Here the CDR3 DNA reads TGTGCCAGCAGCCAGCTAGACAGTCGTCGGTACTTC.

In DNA form, the CDR3 reads TGTGCCAGTAGTTTCTCCTTGACAGGGGCGATGGGCAATGAGCAGTTCTTC. Encoded protein: CASSFSLTGAMGNEQFF. The V call is TRBV19, the J call TRBJ2-1; TRBD1 aligns across 8 bases. Germline loops: CDR1 LNHDA, CDR2 SQIVND (reference sequence). The CDR3 loop spans 17 amino acids. V gave up 5 bases and J gave up 6 bases; unmatched junction bases: 15.

The chain is built from TRBV5-1 and TRBJ2-7; D may be TRBD1 or TRBD2 (5 bases each). CDR1 and CDR2 (germline): SGHRS, YFSETQ. Trimming shortened V by 5 bases and J by 0 bases, and 12 bases separated the two germline ends. There are 14 residues in the CDR3. The CDR3 region has the DNA TGCGCCAGCAGTGGGGGTGGGGTCTCCTACGAGCAGTACTTC. Protein: CASSGGGVSYEQYF.

Turning to this clone: This same CDR3 is encoded by further DNA sequences in the sample. The J gene is TRBJ1-5, the V gene TRBV9; D uncertain. Germline V gives CDR1 SGDLS, CDR2 YYNGEE. Trimming left V 0 bases short and J 4 bases short, with 8 bases between. This CDR3 region has 14 residues. In DNA form, the CDR3 reads TGTGCCAGCAGCGTAGATGAAGGGAATCAGCCCCAGCATTTT. Translation: CASSVDEGNQPQHF. The full variable domain, with the rest looked up from reference TRBV9 and TRBJ1-5, is DSGVTQTPKHLITATGQRVTLRCSPRSGDLSVYWYQQSLDQGLQFLIQYYNGEERAKGNILERFSAQQFPDLHSELNLSSLELGDSALYFCASSVDEGNQPQHFGDGTRLSIL.

The chain carries TRBV28 and TRBJ1-5; D not certain. Germline V lookup: CDR1 MDHEN, CDR2 SYDVKM. V was pared by 7 bases and J by 3 bases, with 19 bases between. The CDR3 consists of 16 residues. As DNA, the CDR3 is TGTGCCAGCACCCCGATCCCATCCAGAATCAATCAGCCCCAGCATTTT. It is translated as CASTPIPSRINQPQHF.

This chain connects TRBV4-3 to TRBJ2-3, with a possible D match to TRBD2 (6 bases). This CDR3 is built from 15 residues. V lost 1 base, J lost 5 bases, and 13 bases lay in between. CDR1 and CDR2 from the germline V gene are LGHNA and YSLEER. CDR3 region: CASSQGAGLIDTQYF. The CDR3 DNA follows: TGCGCCAGCAGCCAAGGGGCGGGATTGATAGATACGCAGTATTTT.

Concerning this clone: Other DNA sequences within the sample encode an identical CDR3. The gene calls are TRBV5-1 and TRBJ2-7; D perhaps matches TRBD1 (6 bases). Trimming took off 0 bases at V and 0 bases at J, with 10 bases between the two ends. Germline V gene lookup returns CDR1 SGHRS and CDR2 YFSETQ. This CDR3 is built from 15 residues. The CDR3 loop is CASSLVAGVSYEQYF. For the CDR3, the DNA is TGCGCCAGCAGCTTGGTCGCAGGGGTCTCCTACGAGCAGTACTTC.

The genes are TRBV10-3 and TRBJ2-3; 10 positions agree with TRBD1. J lost 4 bases, V lost 4 bases, and 5 bases had no gene match. The CDR3 consists of 15 residues. The germline gives CDR1 ENHRY, CDR2 SYGVKD. CDR3 in amino acids: CAISALTGGPDTQYF. The CDR3 DNA reads TGTGCCATCAGTGCCCTGACAGGGGGCCCAGATACGCAGTATTTT.

This chain links TRBV5-4 with TRBJ2-3; TRBD2 aligns across 12 bases. The J segment lost 3 bases and the V segment lost 0 bases, leaving 14 bases of the junction unmatched. The germline V gene has CDR1 SGHNT and CDR2 YYREEE (reference sequence). The CDR3 contains 20 residues. The CDR3 loop reads CASSLVASSSGRAGTDTQYF. CDR3 in DNA: TGTGCCAGCAGCTTGGTGGCATCCTCTAGCGGGAGGGCCGGTACAGATACGCAGTATTTT.

The rearrangement uses TRBV15 and TRBJ2-5; unclear D gene. The CDR3 has 13 amino acids. The germline gives CDR1 LNHNV, CDR2 YYDKDF (reference sequence). V dropped 1 base and J dropped 7 bases, with 10 bases sitting between them. The CDR3 region has the DNA TGTGCCACCAGCAGAGGACCGCCGGGGACCCAGTACTTC. The encoded protein is CATSRGPPGTQYF. Full variable domain (rest looked up from reference TRBV15 and TRBJ2-5): DAMVIQNPRYQVTQFGKPVTLSCSQTLNHNVMYWYQQKSSQAPKLLFHYYDKDFNNEADTPDNFQSRRPNTSFCFLDIRSPGLGDTAMYLCATSRGPPGTQYFGPGTRLLVL.

J is TRBJ2-7 and V is TRBV14, with 8 positions matching TRBD2. Germline V gene data show CDR1 as SGHDN and CDR2 as FVKESK. V trimming: 4 bases; J trimming: 5 bases; junction bases outside the gene matches: 10. This CDR3 has 15 residues. The CDR3 DNA reads as TGTGCCAGCAGCCTTTGGGTTAGCGGGAACGACGAGCAGTACTTC. It specifies CASSLWVSGNDEQYF.